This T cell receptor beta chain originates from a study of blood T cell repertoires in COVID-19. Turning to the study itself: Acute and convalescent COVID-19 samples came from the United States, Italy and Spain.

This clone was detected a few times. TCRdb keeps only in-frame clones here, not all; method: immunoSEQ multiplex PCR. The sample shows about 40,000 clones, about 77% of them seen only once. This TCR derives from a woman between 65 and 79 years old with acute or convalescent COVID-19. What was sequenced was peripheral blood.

In DNA, the CDR3 is TGTGCCAGCAGCCACGGACAGGGGGTTAATGAAAAACTGTTTTTT. Protein product: CASSHGQGVNEKLFF. This chain joins TRBV5-4 and TRBJ1-4, with 10 bases identical to TRBD1. Germline V CDR1 and CDR2: SGHNT, YYREEE (reference sequence). With 4 bases clipped from V and 4 bases from J, the junction kept 4 bases outside the gene matches. The length of the CDR3 is 15 residues.